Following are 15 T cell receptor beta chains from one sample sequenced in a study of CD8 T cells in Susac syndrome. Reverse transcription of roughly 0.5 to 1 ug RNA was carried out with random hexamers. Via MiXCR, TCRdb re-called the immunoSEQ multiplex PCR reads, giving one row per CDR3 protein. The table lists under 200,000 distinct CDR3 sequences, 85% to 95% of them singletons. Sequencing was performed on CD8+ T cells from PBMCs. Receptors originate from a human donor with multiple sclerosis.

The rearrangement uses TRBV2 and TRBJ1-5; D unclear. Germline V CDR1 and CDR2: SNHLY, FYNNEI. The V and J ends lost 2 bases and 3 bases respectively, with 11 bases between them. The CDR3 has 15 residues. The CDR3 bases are TGTGCCAGCAGTGAATTCTTCCCCCACAATCAGCCCCAGCATTTT. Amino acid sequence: CASSEFFPHNQPQHF.

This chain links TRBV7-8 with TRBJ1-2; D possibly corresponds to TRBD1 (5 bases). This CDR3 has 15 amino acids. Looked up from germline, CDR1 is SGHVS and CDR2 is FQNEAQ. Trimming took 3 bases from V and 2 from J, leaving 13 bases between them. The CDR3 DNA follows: TGTGCCAGCAGCTTGGGCCGGGCAGGGAACTATGGCTACACCTTC. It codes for CASSLGRAGNYGYTF.

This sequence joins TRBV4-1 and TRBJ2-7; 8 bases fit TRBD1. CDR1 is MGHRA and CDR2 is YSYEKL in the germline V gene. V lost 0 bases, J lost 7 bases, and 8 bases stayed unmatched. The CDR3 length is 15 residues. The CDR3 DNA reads TGCGCCAGCAGCCAAGATTATGGGACAGGTTGGGAGCAGTACTTC. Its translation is CASSQDYGTGWEQYF.

This chain's CDR3 is CASSPGGVEQYF. The CDR3 coding sequence is TGCGCCAGCAGCCCGGGGGGTGTCGAGCAGTACTTC. The V gene is TRBV5-1, the J gene TRBJ2-7; TRBD2 aligns across 7 bases. Germline V gene data show CDR1 as SGHRS and CDR2 as YFSETQ. Germline trimming cut 4 bases from V and 6 bases from J; bases unmatched to any gene: 4. The CDR3 is made up of 12 amino acids.

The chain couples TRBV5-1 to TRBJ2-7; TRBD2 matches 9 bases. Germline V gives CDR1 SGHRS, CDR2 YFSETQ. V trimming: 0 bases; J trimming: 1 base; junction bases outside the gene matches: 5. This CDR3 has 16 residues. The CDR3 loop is CASSLGGSGGSYEQYF. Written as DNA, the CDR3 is TGCGCCAGCAGCTTGGGAGGTAGCGGGGGATCCTACGAGCAGTACTTC. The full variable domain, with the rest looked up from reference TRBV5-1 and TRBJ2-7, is KAGVTQTPRYLIKTRGQQVTLSCSPISGHRSVSWYQQTPGQGLQFLFEYFSETQRNKGNFPGRFSGRQFSNSRSEMNVSTLELGDSALYLCASSLGGSGGSYEQYFGPGTRLTVT.

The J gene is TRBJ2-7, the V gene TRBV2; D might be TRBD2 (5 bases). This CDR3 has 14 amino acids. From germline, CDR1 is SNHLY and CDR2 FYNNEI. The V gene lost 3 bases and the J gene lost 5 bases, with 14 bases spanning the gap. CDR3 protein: CASSESNPRDEQYF. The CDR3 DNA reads TGTGCCAGCAGTGAGTCTAACCCGAGGGACGAGCAGTACTTC.

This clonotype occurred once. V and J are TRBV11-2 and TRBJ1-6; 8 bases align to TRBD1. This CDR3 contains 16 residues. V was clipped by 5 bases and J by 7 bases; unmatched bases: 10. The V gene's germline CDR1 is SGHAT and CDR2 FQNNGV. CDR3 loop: CASSGPRTGRNSPLHF. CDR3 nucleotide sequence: TGTGCCAGCAGCGGGCCCCGGACAGGGAGAAATTCACCCCTCCACTTT.

CDR3 protein: CASTAWGDSYEQYF. The CDR3 DNA reads TGCGCCAGCACCGCGTGGGGGGACTCCTACGAGCAGTACTTC. The rearrangement joins TRBV5-1 to TRBJ2-7, with D possibly matching TRBD2 (6 bases). V gave up 6 bases and J gave up 0 bases, with 13 bases separating them. Germline values: CDR1 SGHRS, CDR2 YFSETQ. The CDR3 covers 14 residues. The full variable domain, completed using reference TRBV5-1 and TRBJ2-7, is KAGVTQTPRYLIKTRGQQVTLSCSPISGHRSVSWYQQTPGQGLQFLFEYFSETQRNKGNFPGRFSGRQFSNSRSEMNVSTLELGDSALYLCASTAWGDSYEQYFGPGTRLTVT.

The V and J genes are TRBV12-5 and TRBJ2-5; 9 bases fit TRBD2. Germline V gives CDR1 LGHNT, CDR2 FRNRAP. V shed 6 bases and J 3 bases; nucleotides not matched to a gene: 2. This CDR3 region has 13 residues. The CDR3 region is CASGRLAEETQYF. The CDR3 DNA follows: TGTGCTAGTGGCAGACTAGCGGAAGAGACCCAGTACTTC.

CDR3: CASSLTSVGYEQYF. CDR3 nucleotide sequence: TGTGCCAGCAGCTTAACTAGCGTGGGCTACGAGCAGTACTTC. V usage is TRBV7-9 and J usage is TRBJ2-7; 7 bases are shared with TRBD2. V shed 2 bases, J shed 3 bases, and the junction held 4 bases outside the gene matches. The CDR3 covers 14 residues. The germline gives CDR1 SEHNR, CDR2 FQNEAQ (reference sequence).

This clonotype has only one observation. The CDR3 region has the DNA TGTGCCTGGACGGGAGCAAATGAGCAGTACTTC. Protein sequence: CAWTGANEQYF. J is TRBJ2-7 and V is TRBV30, with a tentative D call TRBD2 (6 bases). Germline-derived CDR1 and CDR2 are GTSNPN and SVGIG (reference sequence). The CDR3 loop spans 11 amino acids. The V gene lost 4 bases and the J gene lost 7 bases, with 11 bases spanning the gap.

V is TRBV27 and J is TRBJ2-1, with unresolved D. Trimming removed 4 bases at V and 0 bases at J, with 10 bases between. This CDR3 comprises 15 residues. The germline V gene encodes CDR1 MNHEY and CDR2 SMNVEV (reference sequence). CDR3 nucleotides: TGTGCCAGCAGTTCGGTCCAAAGCTCCTACAATGAGCAGTTCTTC. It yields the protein CASSSVQSSYNEQFF.

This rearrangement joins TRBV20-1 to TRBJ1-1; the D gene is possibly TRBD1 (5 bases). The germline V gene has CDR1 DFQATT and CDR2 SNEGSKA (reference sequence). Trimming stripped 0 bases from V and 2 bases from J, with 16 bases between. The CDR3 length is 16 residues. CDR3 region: CSARDSLTGPNTEAFF. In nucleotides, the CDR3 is TGCAGTGCTAGAGATAGCCTCACAGGACCCAACACTGAAGCTTTCTTT.

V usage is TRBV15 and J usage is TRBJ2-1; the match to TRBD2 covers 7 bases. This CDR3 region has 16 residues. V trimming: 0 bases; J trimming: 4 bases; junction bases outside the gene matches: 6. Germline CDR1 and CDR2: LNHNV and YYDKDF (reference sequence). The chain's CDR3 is CATSRDLASGYNEQFF. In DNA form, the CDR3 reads TGTGCCACCAGCAGAGACCTTGCTAGCGGATACAATGAGCAGTTCTTC.

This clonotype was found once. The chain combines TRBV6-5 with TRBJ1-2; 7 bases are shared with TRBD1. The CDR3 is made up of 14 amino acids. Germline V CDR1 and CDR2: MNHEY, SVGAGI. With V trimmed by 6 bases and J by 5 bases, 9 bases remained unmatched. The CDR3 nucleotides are TGTGCCAGCAGGGACAGGACGGTTTGGTATGGCTACACCTTC. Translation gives CASRDRTVWYGYTF.